This entry lists 30 T cell receptor beta chains sequenced from one sample in a study of blood T cell repertoires in COVID-19. The table came from immunoSEQ multiplex PCR; TCRdb's copy has only in-frame clones and leaves some out. The sample lists 250,000 to 300,000 clones; about 88% were seen once. The sample was PBMCs or T cells enriched from blood (not recorded which). These receptors were taken from an older woman in a cohort exposed to, infected with or recovered from COVID-19 (not recorded which).

This clone was recorded once. V and J are TRBV9 and TRBJ2-1, with no clear D. From germline, CDR1 is SGDLS and CDR2 YYNGEE. This CDR3 comprises 17 residues. Trimming shortened V by 3 bases and J by 2 bases, and 18 bases separated the two germline ends. DNA for the CDR3: TGTGCCAGCAGCGACTTCTCCGCTTTCGGAGCCTACAATGAGCAGTTCTTC. Encoded protein: CASSDFSAFGAYNEQFF. Filled out from reference TRBV9 and TRBJ2-1, the complete variable domain reads DSGVTQTPKHLITATGQRVTLRCSPRSGDLSVYWYQQSLDQGLQFLIQYYNGEERAKGNILERFSAQQFPDLHSELNLSSLELGDSALYFCASSDFSAFGAYNEQFFGPGTRLTVL.

This chain joins TRBV7-6 and TRBJ1-5; D not resolved. The CDR3 is 15 amino acids. V was cut by 1 base and J by 0 bases, with 7 bases left in between. The germline gives CDR1 SGHVS, CDR2 FNYEAQ. The CDR3 region has the DNA TGTGCCAGCAGCTTAGGCCCCTATAGCAATCAGCCCCAGCATTTT. Its translation: CASSLGPYSNQPQHF.

This clone was recorded once. The rearrangement links TRBV21-1 to TRBJ2-1; the table's D call of TRBD2 was not tested on the DNA. TRBV21-1 represents a pseudogene. This CDR3 contains 20 residues. CDR3 residues: CASSKVLQPDPRSSYNEQFF. For the CDR3, the DNA is TGTGCCAGCAGCAAAGTTCTACAACCCGATCCTAGATCCTCCTACAATGAGCAGTTCTTC.

The V call is TRBV2, the J call TRBJ1-1; D not certain. The CDR3 extends over 14 amino acids. Trimming stripped 4 bases from V and 6 bases from J, with 15 bases between. Looked up from germline, CDR1 is SNHLY and CDR2 is FYNNEI. The CDR3 region is CASSVSPRGPEAFF. CDR3 nucleotide sequence: TGTGCCAGCAGTGTATCCCCACGGGGTCCTGAAGCTTTCTTT.

V and J are TRBV4-1 and TRBJ1-1, with D possibly TRBD1 on 5 matching bases. The CDR3 contains 19 residues. CDR1 is MGHRA, CDR2 YSYEKL, per germline. V lost 4 bases and J 3 bases, leaving 27 bases between the germline ends. The CDR3 DNA reads TGCGCCAGCAGCCGCAAACCGCGCGGGGACCCTGTATGGGACACTGAAGCTTTCTTT. It yields the protein CASSRKPRGDPVWDTEAFF.

About this clone itself: The junction and the germline gene differ at one end; a read error may be behind it. The chain has TRBV7-7 and TRBJ1-1; D call uncertain. CDR1 and CDR2 (germline): SSHAT, FNYEAQ (reference sequence). There are 13 residues in the CDR3. The CDR3 nucleotides are TGTGCTAGCAGCTTACGCGAGAACACTGAAGCTTTCTTT. This translates into CASSLRENTEAFF.

The genes are TRBV5-1 and TRBJ1-6, with D uncertain. Trimming cost V 0 bases and J 10 bases, with 11 bases left between them. This CDR3 comprises 14 residues. From germline, CDR1 is SGHRS and CDR2 YFSETQ. The CDR3 loop is CASSLGGGGSPLHF. CDR3 in DNA: TGCGCCAGCAGCTTGGGGGGTGGAGGGTCACCCCTCCACTTT.

CDR3 nucleotide sequence: TGTGCCAGCAGTTTCAGGGGGACTGGGGCCAACGTCCTGACTTTC. Amino acid sequence: CASSFRGTGANVLTF. J is TRBJ2-6 and V is TRBV28; 7 nucleotides align to TRBD1. This CDR3 spans 15 amino acids. CDR1 and CDR2 (germline): MDHEN, SYDVKM. With V trimmed by 3 bases and J by 2 bases, 1 base remained unmatched.

The chain recombines TRBV27 with TRBJ1-2; unclear D gene. This CDR3 region has 11 residues. V was shortened by 8 bases and J by 7 bases, with 11 bases between the two germline ends. Germline assignment: CDR1 MNHEY and CDR2 SMNVEV (reference sequence). The CDR3 loop reads CASGVKRGYTF. The CDR3 DNA is TGTGCCAGCGGCGTCAAGCGTGGCTACACCTTC.

The rearrangement joins TRBV30 to TRBJ2-7; D is unresolved. From germline, CDR1 is GTSNPN and CDR2 SVGIG (reference sequence). CDR3 length: 11 residues. The ends were cut back, 5 bases at V and 2 bases at J, with 7 bases in the middle. The chain's CDR3 is CAWLTAYEQYF. The DNA for the CDR3 is TGTGCCTGGCTCACTGCCTACGAGCAGTACTTC.

The J gene is TRBJ2-1, the V gene TRBV24-1; 8 nucleotides align to TRBD2. Per the germline V gene, CDR1 is KGHDR and CDR2 is SFDVKD. V shed 1 base, J shed 3 bases, and the junction held 4 bases outside the gene matches. The CDR3 consists of 16 residues. The CDR3 sequence is CATSDLAGEHYNEQFF. The CDR3 bases are TGTGCCACCAGTGATTTAGCGGGAGAACACTACAATGAGCAGTTCTTC.

J is TRBJ1-2 and V is TRBV6-5; perhaps TRBD1 as D (6 bases). The germline V and J ends were trimmed by 6 bases and 4 bases, with 12 bases remaining between them. Germline V lookup: CDR1 MNHEY, CDR2 SVGAGI. This CDR3 is 13 amino acids long. The CDR3 loop reads CASSKQGFYGYTF. CDR3 bases: TGTGCCAGCAGCAAACAGGGTTTCTATGGCTACACCTTC.

V is TRBV18 and J is TRBJ2-7; D might be TRBD1 (5 bases). This CDR3 is built from 14 residues. Germline assignment: CDR1 KGHSH and CDR2 LQKENI. The V end lost 3 bases, the J end lost 2 bases, and 11 bases lay between the germline ends. The CDR3 here is CASSPGQETYEQYF. The CDR3 DNA sequence: TGTGCCAGCTCACCGGGGCAGGAGACCTACGAGCAGTACTTC.

This clone was found once. The genes are TRBV5-1 and TRBJ2-3, with D possibly TRBD1 on 5 matching bases. CDR1 SGHRS and CDR2 YFSETQ come from the germline V gene. Trimming removed 0 bases from V and 7 bases from J, with 9 bases in between. This CDR3 contains 13 residues. In nucleotides, the CDR3 is TGCGCCAGCAGCTTGGAAGGGGCGAATACGCAGTATTTT. Protein product: CASSLEGANTQYF.

The chain is built from TRBV18 and TRBJ2-5; 8 bases match TRBD1. Germline V gives CDR1 KGHSH, CDR2 LQKENI. J lost 7 bases, V lost 3 bases, and 7 bases had no gene match. This CDR3 contains 14 residues. CDR3 coding DNA: TGTGCCAGCTCACCGCCAGGGGGCGGAGGGACCCAGTACTTC. Translated: CASSPPGGGGTQYF. The complete variable domain, with remaining parts taken from reference TRBV18 and TRBJ2-5, reads NAGVMQNPRHLVRRRGQEARLRCSPMKGHSHVYWYRQLPEEGLKFMVYLQKENIIDESGMPKERFSAEFPKEGPSILRIQQVVRGDSAAYFCASSPPGGGGTQYFGPGTRLLVL.

The chain uses TRBV24-1 and TRBJ2-7; maybe TRBD2 (6 bases). The CDR3 totals 12 residues. Germline-derived CDR1 and CDR2 are KGHDR and SFDVKD. Trimming cost V 1 base and J 7 bases, with 7 bases left between them. In DNA form, the CDR3 reads TGTGCCACCAGTGATTTTGGAGGGGAGCAGTACTTC. It codes for CATSDFGGEQYF.

V and J are TRBV6-2 or TRBV6-3 and TRBJ1-6, with no clear D. The CDR3 runs to 15 residues. Trimming took off 3 bases at V and 0 bases at J, with 6 bases between the two ends. Germline V CDR1 and CDR2: MNHEY, SVGEGT. The CDR3 loop reads CASSYSSSYNSPLHF. CDR3 nucleotide sequence: TGTGCCAGCAGTTATTCCAGCTCCTATAATTCACCCCTCCACTTT.

V and J are TRBV24-1 and TRBJ2-5; perhaps TRBD1 as D (5 bases). This CDR3 contains 15 residues. Germline V CDR1 and CDR2: KGHDR, SFDVKD. V gave up 4 bases and J gave up 2 bases, with 13 bases separating them. The CDR3 nucleotides are TGTGCCACCAGTGACCCCCGGACACCGCAAGAGACCCAGTACTTC. Translated, it gives CATSDPRTPQETQYF.

J is TRBJ2-3 and V is TRBV21-1; whether TRBD1, the table's D call, matches the DNA was not checked. TRBV21-1 represents a pseudogene. This CDR3 spans 16 amino acids. The CDR3 DNA is TGTGCCAGCAGCAAAGGTCAGGCGCTTGGCACAGATACGCAGTATTTT. As protein: CASSKGQALGTDTQYF.

V is TRBV28 and J is TRBJ2-5; 7 positions agree with TRBD2. V lost 8 bases to trimming and J lost 2 bases; unmatched junction nucleotides: 5. Germline V lookup: CDR1 MDHEN, CDR2 SYDVKM. The CDR3 extends over 13 amino acids. The CDR3 reads CASQRGLQETQYF. CDR3 in DNA: TGTGCCAGCCAGCGGGGACTGCAAGAGACCCAGTACTTC.

This clone was observed a few times. The CDR3: CASSAGWGTQYF. In DNA, the CDR3 is TGTGCCAGCAGCGCGGGGTGGGGGACCCAGTACTTC. V and J are TRBV11-2 and TRBJ2-5, with D possibly TRBD2 on 6 matching bases. This CDR3 is built from 12 residues. V dropped 5 bases and J dropped 7 bases, with 11 bases sitting between them. Germline V gives CDR1 SGHAT, CDR2 FQNNGV.

The chain couples TRBV27 to TRBJ2-1; D remains ambiguous. CDR1 and CDR2 from the germline V gene are MNHEY and SMNVEV (reference sequence). The CDR3 is 14 amino acids. Trimming removed 4 bases from V and 9 bases from J, with 16 bases in between. The CDR3 nucleotides read TGTGCCAGCAGTTCCCACACTGGGTCGGGTGAGCAGTTCTTC. The encoded protein is CASSSHTGSGEQFF.

The chain uses TRBV5-1 and TRBJ2-1; tentatively, D is TRBD2 (5 bases). Germline lookup yields CDR1 SGHRS and CDR2 YFSETQ. The CDR3 length is 17 residues. V lost 4 bases, J lost 1 base, and 18 bases lay in between. The CDR3 sequence: CASSTEYSARSYNEQFF. CDR3 DNA sequence: TGCGCCAGCAGCACAGAATATAGCGCGAGGTCCTACAATGAGCAGTTCTTC. The whole variable domain, remainder taken from reference TRBV5-1 and TRBJ2-1, is KAGVTQTPRYLIKTRGQQVTLSCSPISGHRSVSWYQQTPGQGLQFLFEYFSETQRNKGNFPGRFSGRQFSNSRSEMNVSTLELGDSALYLCASSTEYSARSYNEQFFGPGTRLTVL.

This clone was recorded only once. The chain joins TRBV6-5 to TRBJ1-5, with D possibly matching TRBD1 (5 bases). Trimming took 8 bases from V and 2 from J, leaving 13 bases between them. There are 14 residues in the CDR3. CDR1 is MNHEY and CDR2 is SVGAGI in the germline V gene. CDR3 coding DNA: TGTGCCAGCGTCAGGGATTTCGGCAATCAGCCCCAGCATTTT. Amino acids: CASVRDFGNQPQHF.

V and J are TRBV28 and TRBJ1-1; D may be TRBD1 (6 bases). V lost 5 bases and J lost 1, with 14 bases in between. The CDR3 runs to 15 residues. Germline-derived CDR1 and CDR2 are MDHEN and SYDVKM. The CDR3 bases are TGTGCCAGCAGTCCCAACGGACAGAAGAACACTGAAGCTTTCTTT. This encodes CASSPNGQKNTEAFF.

CDR3 DNA: TGTGCCAGCAGCTGGGACAGGGCGGGCGGGGAGCTGTTTTTT. As protein: CASSWDRAGGELFF. The rearrangement uses TRBV7-3 and TRBJ2-2; 9 bases align to TRBD1. Looked up from germline, CDR1 is SGHTA and CDR2 is FQGTGA. V shed 4 bases and J 7 bases; nucleotides not matched to a gene: 4. CDR3 length equals 14 residues.

This chain joins TRBV11-2 and TRBJ2-6; 10 nucleotides line up with TRBD1. Germline CDR1 SGHAT, CDR2 FQNNGV. The CDR3 runs to 15 residues. V lost 4 bases, J lost 10 bases, and 7 bases stayed unmatched. CDR3 loop: CASSSGQGHRNVLTF. DNA for the CDR3: TGTGCCAGCAGCTCGGGACAGGGGCACCGAAACGTCCTGACTTTC.

The chain employs TRBV7-8 and TRBJ2-7, with D unresolved. V lost 1 base to trimming and J lost 2 bases, with 9 bases between them. The CDR3 length is 14 residues. The germline CDR1 and CDR2 sequences are SGHVS and FQNEAQ. CDR3 sequence reads: CASSLGPPTYEQYF. The CDR3 region has the DNA TGTGCCAGCAGCTTAGGGCCACCCACCTACGAGCAGTACTTC.

The gene calls are TRBV28 and TRBJ2-3, with D tentatively TRBD2 (6 bases). This CDR3 contains 12 residues. Trimming stripped 6 bases from V and 14 bases from J, with 18 bases between. Germline CDR1 is MDHEN and CDR2 is SYDVKM. CDR3 protein: CASSPGTSQRYF. The CDR3 bases are TGTGCCAGCAGCCCGGGGACTTCCCAGCGGTATTTT.

The rearrangement links TRBV9 to TRBJ2-2; 8 positions match TRBD1. Germline V gives CDR1 SGDLS, CDR2 YYNGEE. Losses at the gene ends were 2 bases for V and 0 bases for J; bases not matched to a gene: 3. CDR3 length: 16 residues. The CDR3 DNA follows: TGTGCCAGCAGCGTTCAGACAGGGGCGAACACCGGGGAGCTGTTTTTT. This codes for CASSVQTGANTGELFF.